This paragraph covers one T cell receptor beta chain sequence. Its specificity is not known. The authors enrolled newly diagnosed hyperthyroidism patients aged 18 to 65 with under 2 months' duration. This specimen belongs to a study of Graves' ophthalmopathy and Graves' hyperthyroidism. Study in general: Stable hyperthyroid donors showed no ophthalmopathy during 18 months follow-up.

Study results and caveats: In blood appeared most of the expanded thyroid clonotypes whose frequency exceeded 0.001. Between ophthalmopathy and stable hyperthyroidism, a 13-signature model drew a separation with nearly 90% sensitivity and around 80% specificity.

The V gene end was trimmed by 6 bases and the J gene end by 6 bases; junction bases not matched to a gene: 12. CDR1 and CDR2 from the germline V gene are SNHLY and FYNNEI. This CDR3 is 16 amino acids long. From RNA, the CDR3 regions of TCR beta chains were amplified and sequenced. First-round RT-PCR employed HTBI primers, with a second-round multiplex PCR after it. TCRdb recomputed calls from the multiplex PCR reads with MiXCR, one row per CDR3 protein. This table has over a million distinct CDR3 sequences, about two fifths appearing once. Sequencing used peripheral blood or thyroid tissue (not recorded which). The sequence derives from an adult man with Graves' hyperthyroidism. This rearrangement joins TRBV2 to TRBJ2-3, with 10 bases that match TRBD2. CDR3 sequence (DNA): TGTGCCAGCAGAGGACCGGGACTAGCGCATCAGGATACGCAGTATTTT. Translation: CASRGPGLAHQDTQYF.